Presented here are 28 T cell receptor beta chains from one specimen sequenced in a study of shared clonotypes between healthy human individuals. Produced via immunoSEQ multiplex PCR; TCRdb's table is partial and in-frame only. The repertoire holds approximately 1.9 million clones, with about 93% as singletons. Selected positively for CCR7 and CD45RO-negative, naive CD8 cells excluded terminally differentiated effector memory CD45RA+ cells. Sequencing input: naive CD8+ T cells from PBMCs. The receptor set was obtained from a man in his late teens or twenties in good health. Some clones in this sample may be carry-over from other donors' samples.

The genes are TRBV9 and TRBJ2-7; 10 bases line up with TRBD1. J was trimmed by 3 bases and V by 4 bases; bases with no gene match: 10. The CDR3 contains 16 residues. Looked up from germline, CDR1 is SGDLS and CDR2 is YYNGEE. The CDR3 protein is CASSTQPGQGFYEQYF. The CDR3 DNA sequence: TGTGCCAGCAGCACCCAGCCGGGACAGGGGTTCTACGAGCAGTACTTC.

The chain joins TRBV9 to TRBJ2-5; 8 bases agree with TRBD1. V dropped 4 bases and J dropped 2; count of bases not matched to a gene: 7. This CDR3 is 15 amino acids long. Per germline, CDR1 SGDLS and CDR2 YYNGEE. CDR3: CASSPAGTGQETQYF. The DNA for the CDR3 is TGTGCCAGCAGCCCAGCAGGGACAGGACAAGAGACCCAGTACTTC.

The J gene is TRBJ2-3, the V gene TRBV1. TRBV1 is a pseudogene locus. CDR3 length: 11 residues. The CDR3 coding sequence is TGCACCAGCAGCCGCACAGATACGCAGTATTTT. It translates to CTSSRTDTQYF.

CDR3 loop: CASSLLHTDTQYF. The CDR3 nucleotides are TGTGCCAGCAGCTTACTCCACACAGATACGCAGTATTTT. The V and J genes are TRBV7-3 and TRBJ2-3, with D hard to call. The CDR3 length is 13 residues. CDR1 and CDR2 (germline): SGHTA, FQGTGA. The V gene lost 2 bases and the J gene lost 2 bases, with 5 bases spanning the gap.

On this clone: The same CDR3 arises from other DNA sequences in this sample as well. The chain combines TRBV7-2 with TRBJ2-2, with D possibly being TRBD2 (5 bases). This CDR3 is 15 amino acids long. Germline-derived CDR1 and CDR2 are SGHTA and FQGNSA. Trimming removed 1 base from V and 2 bases from J, with 8 bases in between. In DNA, the CDR3 is TGTGCCAGCAGCTTAGTAGGAGGAAACACCGGGGAGCTGTTTTTT. Translating gives CASSLVGGNTGELFF.

V is TRBV10-3 and J is TRBJ2-1, with D perhaps assigned TRBD1 or TRBD2 (5 bases each). The CDR3 sequence is 15 residues long. V was clipped by 3 bases and J by 2 bases, with 11 bases between them. CDR1 and CDR2 (germline): ENHRY, SYGVKD. CDR3 DNA sequence: TGTGCCATCAGTGAACCAGGGAGTACCTACAATGAGCAGTTCTTC. Amino acid sequence: CAISEPGSTYNEQFF.

This chain connects TRBV11-2 to TRBJ2-5; D not resolved. V lost 0 bases and J 4 bases, leaving 18 bases between the germline ends. The CDR3 loop spans 17 amino acids. Looked up from germline, CDR1 is SGHAT and CDR2 is FQNNGV. The CDR3 protein is CASSLDLKVRLGETQYF. In DNA form, the CDR3 reads TGTGCCAGCAGCTTAGACCTCAAAGTAAGGTTAGGAGAGACCCAGTACTTC.

This chain joins TRBV19 and TRBJ1-1, with 8 bases lining up with TRBD1. The CDR3 consists of 13 residues. V was pared by 5 bases and J by 5 bases, with 4 bases of the junction left unmatched. Germline V gene data show CDR1 as LNHDA and CDR2 as SQIVND (reference sequence). In DNA, the CDR3 is TGTGCCAGTAGTCTATACAGGGGGACTGAAGCTTTCTTT. This codes for CASSLYRGTEAFF.

This clone has just one count. The rearrangement uses TRBV5-1 and TRBJ2-7; 9 nucleotides agree with TRBD2. Losses at the gene ends were 4 bases for V and 4 bases for J; bases not matched to a gene: 9. The V gene's germline CDR1 is SGHRS and CDR2 YFSETQ. The CDR3 runs 15 residues. For the CDR3, the DNA is TGCGCCAGCAGCCCCACCCCGGGACTAGCTTACGAGCAGTACTTC. It specifies CASSPTPGLAYEQYF. The whole variable domain, filled in from reference TRBV5-1 and TRBJ2-7, reads KAGVTQTPRYLIKTRGQQVTLSCSPISGHRSVSWYQQTPGQGLQFLFEYFSETQRNKGNFPGRFSGRQFSNSRSEMNVSTLELGDSALYLCASSPTPGLAYEQYFGPGTRLTVT.

This chain links TRBV19 with TRBJ2-7; a possible D gene is TRBD1 (5 bases). The CDR3 loop spans 14 amino acids. Looked up from germline, CDR1 is LNHDA and CDR2 is SQIVND (reference sequence). V shed 5 bases and J shed 1 base, with 12 bases lying between them. The CDR3 sequence is CASSLLAGSYEQYF. CDR3 in DNA: TGTGCCAGTAGTCTCTTGGCAGGGTCCTACGAGCAGTACTTC.

The V call is TRBV4-2, the J call TRBJ1-2, with 8 bases identical to TRBD1. CDR1 and CDR2 from the germline V gene are LGHNA and YNFKEQ. This CDR3 region has 17 residues. V dropped 0 bases and J dropped 4; count of bases not matched to a gene: 10. The CDR3 DNA is TGTGCCAGCAGCCAAGAAGGGTCCTCTACAGGGGGCTATGGCTACACCTTC. This encodes CASSQEGSSTGGYGYTF.

This chain links TRBV27 with TRBJ2-6, with D possibly being TRBD1 (6 bases). Germline CDR1 MNHEY, CDR2 SMNVEV (reference sequence). This CDR3 has 17 residues. V was pared by 3 bases and J by 0 bases, with 12 bases between. CDR3 in amino acids: CASSFQGLRSGANVLTF. The CDR3 region has the DNA TGTGCCAGCAGTTTCCAGGGGCTCCGCTCTGGGGCCAACGTCCTGACTTTC.

This sequence joins TRBV2 and TRBJ2-2; 7 nucleotides match TRBD1. CDR3 size: 14 residues. Germline CDR1 is SNHLY and CDR2 is FYNNEI. Trimming took 8 bases from V and 4 from J; bases not matched to a gene: 7. CDR3 nucleotides: TGTGCCAGCCGACAGGGCCTTGCCACCGGGGAGCTGTTTTTT. Encoded protein: CASRQGLATGELFF.

This rearrangement joins TRBV28 to TRBJ2-3; D perhaps matches TRBD1 (5 bases). CDR1 MDHEN and CDR2 SYDVKM come from the germline V gene. Trimming left V 7 bases short and J 1 base short, with 18 bases between. This CDR3 region has 16 residues. CDR3 sequence: CASTLLRAGGTDTQYF. DNA of the CDR3: TGTGCCAGCACCCTCCTCAGGGCAGGCGGCACAGATACGCAGTATTTT.

The chain has TRBV7-2 and TRBJ2-7; D ambiguous. CDR1 SGHTA and CDR2 FQGNSA come from the germline V gene. V shed 4 bases and J shed 3 bases, with 19 bases lying between them. The CDR3 is made up of 16 amino acids. This CDR3 reads CASSWDTAPHFYEQYF. DNA for the CDR3: TGTGCCAGCAGCTGGGATACAGCTCCTCATTTCTACGAGCAGTACTTC.

This chain links TRBV9 with TRBJ1-2; D unclear. V was pared by 0 bases and J by 6 bases, with 12 bases between. The CDR3 consists of 14 residues. Germline CDR1 and CDR2: SGDLS and YYNGEE. The CDR3 DNA follows: TGTGCCAGCAGCGTAGTCTTAGGAGGAGATGGCTACACCTTC. Its translation: CASSVVLGGDGYTF.

The chain is built from TRBV11-2 and TRBJ2-7, with TRBD2 identical over 9 bases. The CDR3 sequence is 18 residues long. CDR1 and CDR2 (germline): SGHAT, FQNNGV. V shed 5 bases, J shed 1 base, and the junction held 15 bases outside the gene matches. The DNA for the CDR3 is TGTGCCAGCAGCGCGCGAGATAGACTAGCGGCGACTTCCTACGAGCAGTACTTC. Translation: CASSARDRLAATSYEQYF.

As regards this clone: This specimen includes other DNA sequences encoding the same CDR3. V and J are TRBV19 and TRBJ2-7; 12 bases are a match to TRBD2. CDR1 and CDR2 from the germline V gene are LNHDA and SQIVND (reference sequence). The V and J ends lost 5 bases and 3 bases, in that order; junction bases with no gene match: 2. There are 14 residues in the CDR3. The DNA of the CDR3 is TGTGCCAGTAGTTTGACTAGCGGGAGCTACGAGCAGTACTTC. It encodes CASSLTSGSYEQYF.

V is TRBV7-6 and J is TRBJ2-1; 8 bases line up with TRBD2. The germline CDR1 and CDR2 sequences are SGHVS and FNYEAQ. J was trimmed by 8 bases and V by 5 bases; bases with no gene match: 17. The CDR3 spans 17 residues. The CDR3 bases are TGTGCCAGCAGCCCGACTCTGCTTGAGCGGGAGTTCCATGAGCAGTTCTTC. It translates to CASSPTLLEREFHEQFF.

The J gene is TRBJ2-5, the V gene TRBV5-1; D is undetermined. The J call may be incorrect, as the DNA end agrees better with TRBJ2-7. Germline V lookup: CDR1 SGHRS, CDR2 YFSETQ. The CDR3 spans 14 residues. The CDR3 DNA sequence: TGCGCCAGCAGCGCCGGAACTGGATCCTACGAGCAGTACTTC. Translation gives CASSAGTGSYEQYF.

The chain employs TRBV7-9 and TRBJ2-1; 8 nucleotides align to TRBD2. Germline CDR1 and CDR2: SEHNR and FQNEAQ (reference sequence). V shed 2 bases, J shed 2 bases, and the junction held 2 bases outside the gene matches. The CDR3 is 15 residues long. This CDR3 reads CASSLSSGTYNEQFF. CDR3 in DNA: TGTGCCAGCAGCTTAAGTAGCGGGACCTACAATGAGCAGTTCTTC. The whole variable domain, filled in from reference TRBV7-9 and TRBJ2-1, reads DTGVSQNPRHKITKRGQNVTFRCDPISEHNRLYWYRQTLGQGPEFLTYFQNEAQLEKSRLLSDRFSAERPKGSFSTLEIQRTEQGDSAMYLCASSLSSGTYNEQFFGPGTRLTVL.

This chain connects TRBV19 to TRBJ2-1; possibly TRBD2 for D (6 bases). The length of the CDR3 is 13 residues. Per germline, CDR1 LNHDA and CDR2 SQIVND (reference sequence). Trimming removed 10 bases at V and 5 bases at J, with 15 bases between. The DNA for the CDR3 is TGTGCCACCCGGGACTCTCCACACAATGAGCAGTTCTTC. The encoded protein is CATRDSPHNEQFF.

The rearrangement uses TRBV9 and TRBJ2-7; D possibly uses TRBD1 or TRBD2 (5 bases each). This CDR3 comprises 15 residues. V lost 5 bases, J lost 2 bases, and 17 bases lay in between. The germline CDR1 and CDR2 sequences are SGDLS and YYNGEE. CDR3 sequence reads: CASSPGPGLTYEQYF. The CDR3 region has the DNA TGTGCCAGCAGTCCGGGCCCGGGGCTGACCTACGAGCAGTACTTC.

The chain has TRBV27 and TRBJ1-2; D gene uncertain. The CDR3 spans 15 residues. V lost 4 bases to trimming and J lost 4 bases, with 16 bases between them. CDR1 is MNHEY, CDR2 SMNVEV, per germline (reference sequence). CDR3 nucleotide sequence: TGTGCCAGCAGTTCTAACAACGAAGGACCCTATGGCTACACCTTC. Translated: CASSSNNEGPYGYTF.

The genes are TRBV13 and TRBJ2-1, with unresolved D. With 3 bases removed from V and 7 bases from J, the gap between germline ends came to 16 bases. CDR3 length: 15 residues. Germline V gives CDR1 PRHDT, CDR2 FYEKMQ (reference sequence). In nucleotides, the CDR3 is TGTGCCAGCAGCTTGCCTAGACGTCAGCTTAATGAGCAGTTCTTC. Protein product: CASSLPRRQLNEQFF.

This chain connects TRBV7-9 to TRBJ2-4, with 7 bases matching TRBD1. From germline, CDR1 is SEHNR and CDR2 FQNEAQ (reference sequence). The CDR3 is 14 amino acids. With 4 bases clipped from V and 4 bases from J, the junction kept 4 bases outside the gene matches. CDR3 coding DNA: TGTGCCAGCAGCTCCAGGACAGGAAAAAACATTCAGTACTTC. This codes for CASSSRTGKNIQYF.

The chain is built from TRBV28 and TRBJ1-4; 8 nucleotides line up with TRBD1. The V gene's germline CDR1 is MDHEN and CDR2 SYDVKM. The CDR3 spans 14 residues. V lost 7 bases and J lost 7; bases outside the gene matches: 8. Here the CDR3 reads CASTPSGGGEKLFF. As DNA, the CDR3 is TGTGCCAGCACTCCATCAGGGGGCGGTGAAAAACTGTTTTTT. The full variable domain, completed using reference TRBV28 and TRBJ1-4, is DVKVTQSSRYLVKRTGEKVFLECVQDMDHENMFWYRQDPGLGLRLIYFSYDVKMKEKGDIPEGYSVSREKKERFSLILESASTNQTSMYLCASTPSGGGEKLFFGSGTQLSVL.

This rearrangement joins TRBV4-2 to TRBJ2-5; D remains ambiguous. The V and J ends lost 1 base and 4 bases respectively, with 10 bases between them. The germline V gene encodes CDR1 LGHNA and CDR2 YNFKEQ. The CDR3 is made up of 14 amino acids. The CDR3 region is CASSQGSPGETQYF. The CDR3 coding sequence is TGTGCCAGCAGCCAAGGATCACCCGGAGAGACCCAGTACTTC.